This T cell receptor beta chain appears in the sequencing data of a study of cytomegalovirus exposure and HLA in healthy donors (dated by TCRdb to 2016 to 2017). The study in broad terms: According to a later analysis, one platform produced both the roughly 130 validation repertoires and the 700 or so repertoires of the first cohort. The study combined high-throughput TCR immunosequencing, statistical association of individual TCRs with disease status, and machine learning to predict cytomegalovirus infection status. The aim of the study was to test whether cataloging public T cell receptors could identify signatures of past pathogen exposure. Along with the 666-subject first cohort, a separate validation cohort of over a hundred different subjects was used. Here is what the overall study found, with its caveats: The authors suggested that the approach could potentially be generalized to other disease states and immunological phenotypes. The study listed 164 TCR beta chains as associated with cytomegalovirus. Three of the identified cytomegalovirus-associated TCR beta chains were confirmed in vitro to be specific for cytomegalovirus antigens. A later analysis had no HLA typing for the validation cohort, so co-occurrence there was scored across all 130 or so repertoires. Cytomegalovirus status was reported to be diagnosed by the classifier with high specificity and sensitivity in both the original and validation cohorts. While some public TCRs were present in many individuals, most TCR sequences turned up only very rarely across donors. Of the cluster scores, roughly 95% were above 0 in a later analysis, which found that TCRs clustered in the first cohort also tended to co-occur in the 95 to 150 validation repertoires.

The CDR3 covers 14 residues, taking in both the cysteine and the phenylalanine. Only the CDR3 part of the read is kept: 42 bases, read in frame from the first base. The CDR1 and CDR2 encoded by the germline V gene are SGHAT and FQNNGV. V loses 3 bases of germline sequence and J loses 1 base, and the interval between the two ends is 10 bases. The library was built by means of the immunoSEQ multiplex PCR assay. Under the source paper's analysis protocol: To diagnose cytomegalovirus status from the catalog of TCR beta chain sequences, a statistical classification framework was built. This is the immuneACCESS table as TCRdb keeps it, with only in-frame sequences that have V and J called. A part of the clones is gone; compared with another copy, unresolved V genes explain less than half, and the rest is unexplained. V and J calls and clone size are those listed in that table; D and trimming were worked out from the DNA. This sample gives about 120,000 clones in total; about nine tenths of them show up just once. 1.5% to 2.5% of the sample is taken by the ten largest.

Donors formed part of the validation cohort, which comprised 120 or so subjects and was distinct from the first cohort of over 500 subjects. Concerning this clone: No cognate antigen has been identified for it. No quality values exist for individual bases; no much larger clone is one base distant.

The receptor's source is a woman aged 18-29 years in good health and CMV-seronegative. The chain couples TRBV11-2 to TRBJ2-7; D gene: possibly TRBD2, on 6 matching bases. Sequenced material: PBMCs. The DNA sequence is TGTGCCAGCAGCTTGGGTGCGGGATCCTACGAGCAGTACTTC. Its protein product is CASSLGAGSYEQYF. The entire variable domain, with the stretches around the CDR3 drawn from the reference TRBV11-2 and TRBJ2-7 proteins, is EAGVAQSPRYKIIEKRQSVAFWCNPISGHATLYWYQQILGQGPKLLIQFQNNGVVDDSQLPKDRFSAERLKGVDSTLKIQPAKLEDSAVYLCASSLGAGSYEQYFGPGTRLTVT.